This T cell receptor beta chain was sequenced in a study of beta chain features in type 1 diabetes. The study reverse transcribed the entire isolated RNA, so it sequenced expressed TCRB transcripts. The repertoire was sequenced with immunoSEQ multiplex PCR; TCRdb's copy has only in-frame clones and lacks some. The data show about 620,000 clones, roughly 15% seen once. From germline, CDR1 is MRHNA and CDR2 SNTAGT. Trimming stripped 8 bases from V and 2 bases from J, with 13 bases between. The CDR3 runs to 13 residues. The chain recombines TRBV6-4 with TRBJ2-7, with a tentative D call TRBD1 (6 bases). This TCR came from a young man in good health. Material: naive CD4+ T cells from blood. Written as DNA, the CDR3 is TGTGCCAGCCCCACAGGGCCGCCCTACGAGCAGTACTTC. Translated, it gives CASPTGPPYEQYF.